This TCR beta chain was recorded in a study of blood T cell repertoires in COVID-19. V was pared by 0 bases and J by 4 bases, with 8 bases between. Germline loops: CDR1 MNHEY, CDR2 SVGEGT. This CDR3 spans 14 amino acids. This clone was found once. Profiled with immunoSEQ multiplex PCR; TCRdb holds only in-frame clones, not every one. This sample has approximately 140,000 clones, with over 75% found just once. J is TRBJ2-3 and V is TRBV6-2 or TRBV6-3; D gene unclear. Sequenced sample: peripheral blood. The TCR comes from a man in his fifties or sixties with active or convalescent COVID-19. The CDR3 here is CASSYSSMADTQYF. Here the CDR3 DNA reads TGTGCCAGCAGTTACTCGAGTATGGCAGATACGCAGTATTTT.